These 22 T cell receptor beta chains originate from one sample sequenced in a study of blood T cell repertoires in COVID-19. Assay used: immunoSEQ multiplex PCR; TCRdb lists only in-frame clones, some missing. The table has more than 150,000 clones, approximately 81% seen once. Sequencing used peripheral blood. All receptors come from a man aged 18 to 29 with active or convalescent COVID-19.

This chain uses TRBV19 with TRBJ1-4; 7 bases line up with TRBD1. Germline CDR1 and CDR2: LNHDA and SQIVND (reference sequence). V lost 7 bases to trimming and J lost 5 bases; unmatched junction nucleotides: 7. This CDR3 contains 14 residues. CDR3 protein: CASTLDRTNEKLFF. The CDR3, as DNA: TGTGCCAGTACCCTGGACAGGACAAATGAAAAACTGTTTTTT. The whole variable domain, filled in from reference TRBV19 and TRBJ1-4, reads DGGITQSPKYLFRKEGQNVTLSCEQNLNHDAMYWYRQDPGQGLRLIYYSQIVNDFQKGDIAEGYSVSREKKESFPLTVTSAQKNPTAFYLCASTLDRTNEKLFFGSGTQLSVL.

This clone was detected once. The chain has TRBV15 and TRBJ2-1; TRBD1 agrees at 9 bases. V lost 1 base and J lost 4; bases outside the gene matches: 11. In germline, CDR1 is LNHNV, CDR2 YYDKDF (reference sequence). This CDR3 comprises 18 residues. CDR3 sequence: CATSRGGTGRGHYNEQFF. The DNA for the CDR3 is TGTGCCACCAGCAGAGGAGGGACAGGGAGGGGACATTACAATGAGCAGTTCTTC. Variable domain in full (rest from reference TRBV15 and TRBJ2-1): DAMVIQNPRYQVTQFGKPVTLSCSQTLNHNVMYWYQQKSSQAPKLLFHYYDKDFNNEADTPDNFQSRRPNTSFCFLDIRSPGLGDTAMYLCATSRGGTGRGHYNEQFFGPGTRLTVL.

This clone has only one observation. The J gene is TRBJ2-5, the V gene TRBV6-5; TRBD2 might be the D (6 bases). Trimming cost V 0 bases and J 9 bases, with 8 bases left between them. This CDR3 is 12 amino acids long. Germline CDR1 is MNHEY and CDR2 is SVGAGI. The CDR3 here is CASSYSGSPQYF. As DNA, the CDR3 is TGTGCCAGCAGTTACTCCGGGAGTCCCCAGTACTTC.

The chain uses TRBV6-5 and TRBJ2-7; D call uncertain. V shed 7 bases and J shed 6 bases, with 19 bases lying between them. CDR3 length equals 14 residues. CDR1 and CDR2 (germline): MNHEY, SVGAGI. The CDR3 loop reads CASTPRNYLSEQYF. CDR3 nucleotide sequence: TGTGCCAGCACCCCTCGGAACTACCTCTCCGAGCAGTACTTC.

The table lists this clone with a few counts. The V and J genes are TRBV18 and TRBJ1-1; D remains unclear. The V gene lost 5 bases and the J gene lost 8 bases, with 12 bases spanning the gap. From germline, CDR1 is KGHSH and CDR2 LQKENI. This CDR3 is 12 amino acids long. The CDR3 sequence: CASSNYAQEAFF. CDR3 sequence (DNA): TGTGCCAGCTCAAACTACGCGCAAGAAGCTTTCTTT.

As to this clone: The sample carries other DNA sequences with the same CDR3. The V gene is TRBV15, the J gene TRBJ1-6; D unresolved. CDR1 is LNHNV and CDR2 is YYDKDF in the germline V gene (reference sequence). Trimming left V 0 bases short and J 10 bases short, with 7 bases between. The CDR3 runs to 13 residues. The DNA for the CDR3 is TGTGCCACCAGCAGAGATCGAGGGTCACCCCTCCACTTT. Residues: CATSRDRGSPLHF.

V usage is TRBV11-1 and J usage is TRBJ2-5; 7 bases align to TRBD1. Germline V gene sequence: CDR1 SGHAT, CDR2 FQDESV (reference sequence). The CDR3 totals 11 residues. V shed 1 base and J 13 bases; nucleotides not matched to a gene: 3. CDR3 loop: CASSLEGARYF. The CDR3 DNA reads TGTGCCAGCAGCTTAGAGGGGGCGCGGTACTTC.

V and J are TRBV5-1 and TRBJ2-2, with 7 bases aligning to TRBD1. The CDR3 is 17 amino acids. With 3 bases clipped from V and 1 base from J, the junction kept 9 bases outside the gene matches. The germline CDR1 and CDR2 sequences are SGHRS and YFSETQ. The CDR3 DNA is TGCGCCAGCAGCTGGCAGGGACAGACACTGAACACCGGGGAGCTGTTTTTT. Encoded protein: CASSWQGQTLNTGELFF.

This clone was seen a few times. The chain combines TRBV6-6 with TRBJ1-6; no clear D gene. The CDR3 totals 14 residues. Germline-derived CDR1 and CDR2 are MNHNY and SVGAGI (reference sequence). The ends were cut back, 0 bases at V and 6 bases at J, with 6 bases in the middle. Here the CDR3 DNA reads TGTGCCAGCAGTTACTCGAGGGCTAATTCACCCCTCCACTTT. Its translation is CASSYSRANSPLHF.

The V and J genes are TRBV3-1 (or the pseudogene TRBV3-2) and TRBJ1-3, with D maybe TRBD1 (5 bases). CDR3 size: 17 residues. Trimming took off 2 bases at V and 0 bases at J, with 14 bases between the two ends. Germline loops: CDR1 LGHDT, CDR2 YNNKEL (reference sequence). CDR3 bases: TGTGCCAGCAGCCAATTTTCCGGGACTTACTCTGGAAACACCATATATTTT. Amino acid sequence: CASSQFSGTYSGNTIYF.

This chain links TRBV11-1 with TRBJ2-1; D is unclear. V was cut by 3 bases and J by 0 bases, with 12 bases left in between. The V gene's germline CDR1 is SGHAT and CDR2 FQDESV (reference sequence). The CDR3 totals 16 residues. CDR3 loop: CASSFKISSSYNEQFF. As DNA, the CDR3 is TGTGCCAGCAGCTTCAAGATCTCGAGCTCCTACAATGAGCAGTTCTTC.

This rearrangement joins TRBV6-2 or TRBV6-3 to TRBJ2-5; weak D call: TRBD1 (6 bases). CDR1 is MNHEY, CDR2 SVGEGT, per germline. The V end lost 1 base, the J end lost 2 bases, and 14 bases lay between the germline ends. This CDR3 contains 16 residues. In nucleotides, the CDR3 is TGTGCCAGCAGTTACTACCAGGGGCCGGAACAAGAGACCCAGTACTTC. This encodes CASSYYQGPEQETQYF.

The genes are TRBV27 and TRBJ2-7; 7 bases match TRBD1. CDR1 is MNHEY, CDR2 SMNVEV, per germline (reference sequence). This CDR3 is 15 amino acids long. The V gene end was trimmed by 10 bases and the J gene end by 5 bases; junction bases not matched to a gene: 17. The CDR3 protein is CATRDRQGLFDEQYF. The CDR3 DNA reads as TGTGCCACTCGGGATAGACAGGGCCTATTCGACGAGCAGTACTTC.

The chain links TRBV6-5 to TRBJ1-1, with unresolved D. The germline V gene encodes CDR1 MNHEY and CDR2 SVGAGI. The germline V and J ends were trimmed by 4 bases and 4 bases, with 13 bases remaining between them. The CDR3 is 14 residues long. CDR3 residues: CASSSMGRRTEAFF. CDR3 sequence (DNA): TGTGCCAGCAGTTCCATGGGCAGGCGCACTGAAGCTTTCTTT.

The V gene is TRBV5-1, the J gene TRBJ1-1; 12 bases align to TRBD1. The germline CDR1 and CDR2 sequences are SGHRS and YFSETQ. This CDR3 contains 16 residues. V trimming: 4 bases; J trimming: 2 bases; junction bases outside the gene matches: 6. The CDR3 bases are TGCGCCAGCAGCCCGGGACAGGGGGCGCCCAACACTGAAGCTTTCTTT. Amino acids: CASSPGQGAPNTEAFF.

Only a few counts were recorded for this clone. This chain links TRBV3-1 (or the pseudogene TRBV3-2) with TRBJ1-6, with TRBD1 as a possible D gene (6 bases). Germline V gene sequence: CDR1 LGHDT, CDR2 YNNKEL (reference sequence). The CDR3 totals 16 residues. Deletions cut 1 base from V and 10 bases from J, with 17 bases between. The DNA for the CDR3 is TGTGCCAGCAGCCAAGTTCTGGGGGCGCGGGGGTCACCCCTCCACTTT. Protein product: CASSQVLGARGSPLHF.

The CDR3 region is CASSQQNRNEKLFF. The CDR3 coding sequence is TGCGCCAGCAGCCAACAAAACAGGAATGAAAAACTGTTTTTT. The genes are TRBV4-1 and TRBJ1-4, with D perhaps matching TRBD1 (5 bases). CDR1 is MGHRA and CDR2 is YSYEKL in the germline V gene. The CDR3 has 14 residues. Between the trimmed V and J ends, which lost 2 bases and 5 bases, there was a span of 9 bases.

The chain is built from TRBV27 and TRBJ2-1, with TRBD1 matching over 7 bases. Germline CDR1 is MNHEY and CDR2 is SMNVEV (reference sequence). This CDR3 comprises 15 residues. The J segment lost 4 bases and the V segment lost 4 bases, leaving 7 bases of the junction unmatched. Here the CDR3 reads CASSYRQGLYNEQFF. CDR3 coding DNA: TGTGCCAGCAGTTACCGACAGGGATTATACAATGAGCAGTTCTTC.

The chain has TRBV6-2 or TRBV6-3 and TRBJ2-5; D remains ambiguous. The CDR3 runs 12 residues. Germline assignment: CDR1 MNHEY and CDR2 SVGEGT. V was clipped by 4 bases and J by 3 bases, with 6 bases between them. The CDR3 nucleotides are TGTGCCAGCAGTTTGAGAAAAGAGACCCAGTACTTC. This gives the protein CASSLRKETQYF.

Comments on this clone: Different DNA sequences within this sample yield the same CDR3. J is TRBJ1-1 and V is TRBV6-5; TRBD1 matches 10 bases. In germline, CDR1 is MNHEY, CDR2 SVGAGI. Trimming at V came to 6 bases and at J to 1 base, leaving 2 bases not matched to a gene. The CDR3 has 14 residues. CDR3 nucleotide sequence: TGTGCCAGCAGCAGGGACAGGGGGAACACTGAAGCTTTCTTT. This translates into CASSRDRGNTEAFF.

This chain links TRBV12-3 or TRBV12-4 with TRBJ1-2, with TRBD1 as a possible D gene (5 bases). This CDR3 region has 12 residues. The V end was cut by 6 bases, the J end by 1 base, with 6 bases between. In DNA, the CDR3 is TGTGCCAGCAGGGACAATAACTATGGCTACACCTTC. Residues: CASRDNNYGYTF.

The CDR3 DNA follows: TGTGCCAGCAGCCAAGGTACTACAGGGCGGACTGAAGCTTTCTTT. Translated, it gives CASSQGTTGRTEAFF. The V gene is TRBV4-2, the J gene TRBJ1-1; a weak D match, TRBD1 (6 bases). The germline gives CDR1 LGHNA, CDR2 YNFKEQ. CDR3 length: 15 amino acids. V dropped 1 base and J dropped 5 bases, with 14 bases sitting between them.